This TCR beta chain was obtained from a study of blood T cell repertoires in COVID-19. Study information: The study drew acute and convalescent COVID-19 samples from the United States, Italy and Spain. In each case, the material was cDNA or gDNA derived from T cells, B-cell-depleted T cells, or PBMCs.

CDR1 is SGHTA, CDR2 FQGTGA, per germline. CDR3 length: 17 amino acids. V trimming: 7 bases; J trimming: 0 bases; junction bases outside the gene matches: 15. Study processing details: Estimates of nucleated cell counts were drawn from the amplification of reference gene primers. Here immunoSEQ multiplex PCR was the method, and the copy in TCRdb shows in-frame clones only, minus some. V and J calls and clone size are copied from that table; D and trimming were computed from the DNA. The repertoire holds 90,000 to 100,000 clones, with under 85% as singletons. The source material was peripheral blood. The receptor comes from a human donor in a cohort sampled during active COVID-19. J is TRBJ2-7 and V is TRBV7-3; 7 bases are a match to TRBD2. The CDR3 DNA reads TGTGCCAGCACCGCGAAGCGGGGCACTCGAAACTCCTACGAGCAGTACTTC. Residues: CASTAKRGTRNSYEQYF.